This T cell receptor beta chain came from a study of sequential checkpoint blockade in melanoma. Overall study: TCRβ was sequenced from DNA of 75 to 95 pretreatment tumors. Study-wide results and caveats: PD-L1 staining and CD8+ counts, not mutational load, tracked tumor T-cell clonality. In arm A, pretreatment tumor clonality was associated with response.

CDR3 size: 18 residues. The ends lost 0 bases at V and 6 bases at J; junction bases unmatched: 11. Germline loops: CDR1 SGDLS, CDR2 YYNGEE. Libraries were prepared by immunoSEQ multiplex PCR; TCRdb keeps only in-frame clonotypes and omits some of them. The sample includes 13,000 or so clones, about 28% seen only once; the top ten take approximately 16%. This clone was picked up a small number of times. Its specificity is not known. Indicated treatment: randomized to nivolumab then ipilimumab (arm A) or the reverse (arm B). The chain joins TRBV9 to TRBJ2-2; 10 bases match TRBD1. The TCR was taken from a human donor with melanoma. Sequences were derived from tumor tissue (inferred from file names), sampled from a patient given nivolumab and ipilimumab in sequence. The DNA for the CDR3 is TGTGCCAGCAGCGTAGCACCGACAAGACAGGGGGCGGCCGGGGAGCTGTTTTTT. This encodes CASSVAPTRQGAAGELFF.